These 5 T cell receptor beta chains were all obtained from the same sample, sequenced in a study of cytomegalovirus exposure and HLA in healthy donors. The PCR was carried out with 60 Vbeta primers and 13 Jbeta primers. Sequencing used immunoSEQ multiplex PCR; TCRdb keeps in-frame clones, though not all of them. This table has about 130,000 clones, approximately 10% appearing once. Material: PBMCs. The receptors here all came from a woman in her thirties or forties in good health and CMV-seropositive.

The rearrangement links TRBV27 to TRBJ2-3; D gene unclear. The V end lost 4 bases, the J end lost 6 bases, and 8 bases lay between the germline ends. Germline lookup yields CDR1 MNHEY and CDR2 SMNVEV (reference sequence). The CDR3 length is 12 residues. CDR3 in amino acids: CASSSLSDTQYF. The CDR3 DNA reads as TGTGCCAGCAGTTCGCTGAGTGATACGCAGTATTTT.

The rearrangement links TRBV7-9 to TRBJ2-7, with D perhaps TRBD1 (5 bases). Trimming removed 5 bases at V and 0 bases at J, with 11 bases between. This CDR3 spans 14 amino acids. Germline V gene data show CDR1 as SEHNR and CDR2 as FQNEAQ (reference sequence). The CDR3 DNA reads as TGTGCCAGCAGCAGGGGTCCTAGCTCCTACGAGCAGTACTTC. This encodes CASSRGPSSYEQYF. The variable domain in full, with the rest retrieved from reference TRBV7-9 and TRBJ2-7, is DTGVSQNPRHKITKRGQNVTFRCDPISEHNRLYWYRQTLGQGPEFLTYFQNEAQLEKSRLLSDRFSAERPKGSFSTLEIQRTEQGDSAMYLCASSRGPSSYEQYFGPGTRLTVT.

This clone was seen a handful of times. CDR3 sequence: CASSPRTGINTGELFF. CDR3 DNA sequence: TGTGCCAGCAGCCCACGGACAGGGATTAACACCGGGGAGCTGTTTTTT. This chain uses TRBV5-6 with TRBJ2-2, with TRBD1 identical over 8 bases. Germline values: CDR1 SGHDT, CDR2 YYEEEE. J lost 2 bases, V lost 4 bases, and 7 bases had no gene match. The CDR3 length is 16 residues.

This sequence joins TRBV5-1 and TRBJ2-1; 7 nucleotides match TRBD1. Germline lookup yields CDR1 SGHRS and CDR2 YFSETQ. V shed 2 bases and J 3 bases; nucleotides not matched to a gene: 8. This CDR3 has 16 amino acids. The CDR3 loop reads CASSFRQGSGYNEQFF. CDR3 sequence (DNA): TGCGCCAGCAGCTTTCGACAGGGAAGTGGCTACAATGAGCAGTTCTTC.

This clone was picked up a small number of times. The chain is built from TRBV5-1 and TRBJ2-3; 8 bases agree with TRBD1. Trimming cost V 1 base and J 5 bases; bases outside gene matches: 9. Germline-derived CDR1 and CDR2 are SGHRS and YFSETQ. This CDR3 is built from 16 residues. The CDR3 DNA follows: TGCGCCAGCAGCTTGAGTTCTACAGGGGGGAGAGATACGCAGTATTTT. As protein: CASSLSSTGGRDTQYF. Supplemented by reference TRBV5-1 and TRBJ2-3, the full variable domain reads KAGVTQTPRYLIKTRGQQVTLSCSPISGHRSVSWYQQTPGQGLQFLFEYFSETQRNKGNFPGRFSGRQFSNSRSEMNVSTLELGDSALYLCASSLSSTGGRDTQYFGPGTRLTVL.